The 32 T cell receptor beta chains below all came from one sample that was sequenced in a study of Ad26.COV2.S vaccination and SARS-CoV-2 variants. TCRdb's table, derived via immunoSEQ multiplex PCR, lists solely in-frame clones and lacks some. The data show fewer than 800,000 clones, more than 70% seen once. As for treatment: 15 to 20 received Ad26.COV2.S at low or high dose, single or two shots; 5 received placebo; per-sample allocation not given. Each sample was drawn 63 days after the first injection (of vaccine or placebo). Sequenced here: peripheral blood, sampled in a trial of Ad26.COV2.S vaccine versus placebo. Every receptor here comes from a person between 18 and 65 years old who received the Ad26.COV2.S COVID-19 vaccine or a placebo.

The chain employs TRBV7-9 and TRBJ1-4, with 7 bases lining up with TRBD1. The V and J ends lost 5 bases and 3 bases, in that order; junction bases with no gene match: 6. Per the germline V gene, CDR1 is SEHNR and CDR2 is FQNEAQ (reference sequence). CDR3 length: 15 residues. The CDR3 reads CASSDQGQPNEKLFF. The DNA for the CDR3 is TGTGCCAGCAGCGATCAGGGACAGCCTAATGAAAAACTGTTTTTT.

This chain joins TRBV5-4 and TRBJ1-6, with D possibly matching TRBD1 (6 bases). Per the germline V gene, CDR1 is SGHNT and CDR2 is YYREEE (reference sequence). The length of the CDR3 is 14 residues. V lost 4 bases and J 7 bases, leaving 12 bases between the germline ends. This chain's CDR3 is CASSHRVGNSPLHF. In DNA form, the CDR3 reads TGTGCCAGCAGCCACAGGGTTGGGAATTCACCCCTCCACTTT.

The chain employs TRBV18 and TRBJ1-1; D uncertain. The CDR3 has 15 amino acids. Germline CDR1 KGHSH, CDR2 LQKENI. V was trimmed by 2 bases and J by 5 bases, leaving 15 bases between them. CDR3 in amino acids: CASSPEEGTRTEAFF. The CDR3 bases are TGTGCCAGCTCACCAGAGGAGGGAACCAGGACTGAAGCTTTCTTT.

The chain employs TRBV18 and TRBJ2-7; D remains ambiguous. The CDR3 consists of 13 residues. Germline CDR1 KGHSH, CDR2 LQKENI. Trimming shortened V by 0 bases and J by 5 bases, and 8 bases separated the two germline ends. The chain's CDR3 is CASSPPGLHEQYF. The DNA of the CDR3 is TGTGCCAGCTCACCACCGGGGTTACACGAGCAGTACTTC.

CDR3 sequence reads: CATKRGLAGDTQYF. CDR3 sequence (DNA): TGTGCCACCAAGAGGGGACTAGCGGGAGATACGCAGTATTTT. The V call is TRBV6-5, the J call TRBJ2-3; 12 bases line up with TRBD2. The V gene end was trimmed by 10 bases and the J gene end by 5 bases; junction bases not matched to a gene: 7. The length of the CDR3 is 14 residues. CDR1 is MNHEY and CDR2 is SVGAGI in the germline V gene.

This clone was seen a few times. The chain combines TRBV30 with TRBJ2-2; a possible D gene is TRBD2 (7 bases). Trimming removed 5 bases at V and 4 bases at J, with 20 bases between. In germline, CDR1 is GTSNPN, CDR2 SVGIG (reference sequence). This CDR3 has 16 residues. The CDR3 DNA is TGTGCCTGGGCCCTCCAGAAGGGGGAGGGCACCGGGGAGCTGTTTTTT. It is translated as CAWALQKGEGTGELFF.

This clone came up once. The rearrangement links TRBV7-8 to TRBJ2-1, with TRBD2 matching 7 bases. The V and J ends lost 1 base and 6 bases, in that order; junction bases with no gene match: 9. Germline CDR1 reads SGHVS; CDR2 reads FQNEAQ. CDR3 length: 16 residues. The CDR3 reads CASSLVGGSAINEQFF. In DNA, the CDR3 is TGTGCCAGCAGCTTAGTGGGGGGGTCGGCGATCAATGAGCAGTTCTTC.

The chain carries TRBV20-1 and TRBJ2-4; a weak D match, TRBD2 (6 bases). Trimming stripped 3 bases from V and 4 bases from J, with 19 bases between. Germline V gene sequence: CDR1 DFQATT, CDR2 SNEGSKA (reference sequence). CDR3 size: 16 residues. The CDR3 loop is CSASSTGEGRKNIQYF. In nucleotides, the CDR3 is TGCAGTGCTAGTTCCACGGGGGAAGGGAGAAAAAACATTCAGTACTTC.

This chain joins TRBV12-3 or TRBV12-4 and TRBJ2-4; TRBD2 matches at 7 bases. CDR3 length: 13 residues. Unmatched junction bases numbered 6, after V lost 6 bases and J lost 7 bases. This CDR3 reads CASRIAGRNIQYF. CDR3 nucleotide sequence: TGTGCCAGCAGGATAGCGGGTCGTAACATTCAGTACTTC.

The chain uses TRBV30 and TRBJ1-6; maybe TRBD1 (5 bases). Between the trimmed V and J ends, which lost 4 bases and 3 bases, there was a span of 10 bases. Germline CDR1 is GTSNPN and CDR2 is SVGIG (reference sequence). CDR3 size: 14 residues. The CDR3 DNA follows: TGTGCCTGGAATCAGGGAGTCTATAATTCACCCCTCCACTTT. Its protein is CAWNQGVYNSPLHF.

Of note for this clone: Different DNA sequences within this sample yield the same CDR3. The chain joins TRBV24-1 to TRBJ2-7; 9 bases line up with TRBD2. This CDR3 has 11 residues. The germline V gene encodes CDR1 KGHDR and CDR2 SFDVKD. Trimming took 10 bases from V and 4 from J; bases not matched to a gene: 1. The CDR3 is CATSGGYEQYF. The CDR3 DNA reads TGTGCCACAAGCGGGGGGTACGAGCAGTACTTC.

The chain carries TRBV24-1 and TRBJ2-3; possibly TRBD1 for D (6 bases). Trimming stripped 1 base from V and 3 bases from J, with 13 bases between. There are 16 residues in the CDR3. CDR1 is KGHDR and CDR2 is SFDVKD in the germline V gene. CDR3 region: CATSDFQGIGTDTQYF. CDR3 nucleotide sequence: TGTGCCACCAGTGATTTTCAGGGGATCGGGACAGATACGCAGTATTTT.

The gene calls are TRBV11-2 and TRBJ2-1; maybe TRBD1 (8 bases). The V end was cut by 1 base, the J end by 6 bases, with 13 bases between. This CDR3 comprises 15 residues. Germline V gene sequence: CDR1 SGHAT, CDR2 FQNNGV. This CDR3 reads CASSLGQGRVNEQFF. The CDR3 DNA reads TGTGCCAGCAGCTTAGGACAGGGGAGGGTCAATGAGCAGTTCTTC.

The rearrangement joins TRBV29-1 to TRBJ1-4; D ambiguous. The germline V gene has CDR1 SQVTM and CDR2 ANQGSEA. The CDR3 covers 11 residues. V lost 5 bases, J lost 7 bases, and 8 bases lay in between. CDR3 loop: CSVRSGEKLFF. Written as DNA, the CDR3 is TGCAGCGTTCGGTCTGGTGAAAAACTGTTTTTT.

The CDR3 bases are TGTGCAAGTCGCTCCTGGGACAGTACCTTCTATAATTCACCCCTCCACTTT. Amino acids: CASRSWDSTFYNSPLHF. The chain employs TRBV12-2 and TRBJ1-6; the D call in the table, TRBD1, was not verified against the DNA. TRBV12-2 represents a pseudogene. This CDR3 is built from 17 residues.

There are a few counts of this clone. The chain couples TRBV19 to TRBJ1-5; D gene unclear. The CDR3 runs to 17 residues. Germline V CDR1 and CDR2: LNHDA, SQIVND (reference sequence). With 3 bases removed from V and 3 bases from J, the gap between germline ends came to 18 bases. This CDR3 reads CASSMGYEAIPNQPQHF. In DNA form, the CDR3 reads TGTGCCAGTAGTATGGGCTACGAGGCCATACCCAATCAGCCCCAGCATTTT.

This chain connects TRBV5-4 to TRBJ1-2, with 7 bases matching TRBD1. The V gene's germline CDR1 is SGHNT and CDR2 YYREEE (reference sequence). Trimming took 7 bases from V and 7 from J; bases not matched to a gene: 10. CDR3 length: 13 amino acids. The CDR3 DNA reads as TGTGCCAGCGCCCCGACAGGGAGGAGTGGCTACACCTTC. Translation gives CASAPTGRSGYTF.

In regard to this clone: Other DNA sequences in this sample translate to the same CDR3. The CDR3 region is CATSARGEGYTF. For the CDR3, the DNA is TGTGCCACCAGTGCAAGGGGGGAAGGCTACACCTTC. V usage is TRBV24-1 and J usage is TRBJ1-2; TRBD1 is a possible D gene (6 bases). Trimming took off 5 bases at V and 8 bases at J, with 11 bases between the two ends. Germline CDR1 is KGHDR and CDR2 is SFDVKD. CDR3 size: 12 residues.

CDR3 in amino acids: CASSVAGQGGSEQYF. The CDR3 coding sequence is TGTGCCAGCAGCGTAGCAGGCCAAGGAGGTTCTGAGCAGTACTTC. The chain is built from TRBV9 and TRBJ2-7; TRBD2 is a possible D gene (5 bases). The CDR3 covers 15 residues. Trimming took 0 bases from V and 7 from J, leaving 17 bases between them. CDR1 is SGDLS, CDR2 YYNGEE, per germline.

The genes are TRBV6-5 and TRBJ1-5; no clear D. Trimming pared 5 bases from V and 5 bases from J, leaving 10 bases between. The CDR3 consists of 13 residues. Germline V gene sequence: CDR1 MNHEY, CDR2 SVGAGI. The CDR3 nucleotides read TGTGCCAGCAGTCCCTCTTCCTATCAGCCCCAGCATTTT. Translated, it gives CASSPSSYQPQHF.

CDR3 amino acids: CAISEPDFYEQYF. For the CDR3, the DNA is TGTGCCATCAGTGAACCGGACTTTTACGAGCAGTACTTC. The chain employs TRBV10-3 and TRBJ2-7; D is perhaps TRBD2 (5 bases). Per germline, CDR1 ENHRY and CDR2 SYGVKD. V was cut by 3 bases and J by 4 bases, with 10 bases left in between. This CDR3 is built from 13 residues.

This sequence joins TRBV19 and TRBJ1-2; D gene unclear. V was clipped by 4 bases and J by 5 bases, with 17 bases between them. This CDR3 is built from 15 residues. The germline gives CDR1 LNHDA, CDR2 SQIVND (reference sequence). Here the CDR3 DNA reads TGTGCCAGTAGTAATGTACCCTCCAAGTATTATGGCTACACCTTC. This gives the protein CASSNVPSKYYGYTF.

V gene TRBV5-1 combines with J gene TRBJ2-3; 7 nucleotides line up with TRBD1. The trim removed 6 bases at V and 5 bases at J, leaving 9 bases unmatched. CDR3 size: 14 residues. Germline V CDR1 and CDR2: SGHRS, YFSETQ. CDR3 sequence (DNA): TGCGCCAGCACCGACCCGACAGGGCTAGATACGCAGTATTTT. This translates into CASTDPTGLDTQYF.

The V gene is TRBV6-5, the J gene TRBJ1-3; the D gene is possibly TRBD1 (5 bases). Germline loops: CDR1 MNHEY, CDR2 SVGAGI. V was cut by 6 bases and J by 0 bases, with 12 bases left in between. The CDR3 spans 15 residues. The CDR3 loop reads CASSRDGYSGNTIYF. CDR3 coding DNA: TGTGCCAGCAGCCGGGACGGTTACTCTGGAAACACCATATATTTT.

The rearrangement links TRBV19 to TRBJ2-5; 8 bases fit TRBD1. V lost 7 bases to trimming and J lost 1 base; unmatched junction nucleotides: 8. CDR3 length equals 15 residues. CDR1 LNHDA and CDR2 SQIVND come from the germline V gene (reference sequence). The CDR3, as DNA: TGTGCCAGTACCCCGGGACAGGCTGCCCAAGAGACCCAGTACTTC. It is translated as CASTPGQAAQETQYF.

This sequence joins TRBV15 and TRBJ2-1, with 9 positions matching TRBD2. V lost 0 bases and J lost 7; bases outside the gene matches: 7. From germline, CDR1 is LNHNV and CDR2 YYDKDF (reference sequence). The CDR3 spans 16 residues. Here the CDR3 DNA reads TGTGCCACCAGCAGAGATCGAGGCGGGAGGGGTAATGAGCAGTTCTTC. Translated, it gives CATSRDRGGRGNEQFF.

The chain is built from TRBV7-2 and TRBJ2-7, with TRBD1 identical over 7 bases. The V segment lost 5 bases and the J segment 3 bases; nucleotides outside the gene matches: 4. Germline V gives CDR1 SGHTA, CDR2 FQGNSA. CDR3 length: 13 residues. The CDR3 DNA reads as TGTGCCAGCAGCCCTGACAGGGACTACGAGCAGTACTTC. Translating it yields CASSPDRDYEQYF.

V is TRBV30 and J is TRBJ2-1, with D unclear. CDR3 size: 16 residues. V was pared by 2 bases and J by 2 bases, with 16 bases between. Germline loops: CDR1 GTSNPN, CDR2 SVGIG (reference sequence). Here the CDR3 reads CAWSPRIHGAYNEQFF. Here the CDR3 DNA reads TGTGCCTGGAGTCCTCGGATTCACGGCGCCTACAATGAGCAGTTCTTC.

The gene calls are TRBV27 and TRBJ1-3; D is undetermined. The CDR3 extends over 11 amino acids. Per germline, CDR1 MNHEY and CDR2 SMNVEV (reference sequence). V dropped 0 bases and J dropped 7 bases, with 1 base sitting between them. CDR3: CASSLSNTIYF. DNA of the CDR3: TGTGCCAGCAGTTTATCCAACACCATATATTTT.

This clone was recorded only once. This chain uses TRBV19 with TRBJ2-5, with D perhaps matching TRBD1 (6 bases). The ends were cut back, 8 bases at V and 5 bases at J, with 21 bases in the middle. The CDR3 consists of 15 residues. CDR1 is LNHDA, CDR2 SQIVND, per germline (reference sequence). DNA for the CDR3: TGTGCCAGTGGCAACCTAAACAGGGTCGGGGAGACCCAGTACTTC. This gives the protein CASGNLNRVGETQYF.

This chain connects TRBV10-2 to TRBJ1-2; the D is unclear. V gave up 5 bases and J gave up 2 bases, with 9 bases separating them. The CDR3 extends over 13 amino acids. Germline CDR1 WSHSY, CDR2 SAAADI. CDR3 loop: CASSHDGNYGYTF. The CDR3 DNA reads TGCGCCAGCAGTCACGACGGCAACTATGGCTACACCTTC.

The rearrangement joins TRBV6-6 to TRBJ2-7, with a possible D match to TRBD1 (5 bases). The V gene's germline CDR1 is MNHNY and CDR2 SVGAGI (reference sequence). The CDR3 is made up of 13 amino acids. V was shortened by 6 bases and J by 6 bases, with 15 bases between the two germline ends. CDR3 sequence reads: CASSHNRQTEQYF. The CDR3 DNA reads TGTGCCAGCAGCCACAACCGACAGACCGAGCAGTACTTC.